The present entry profiles one TCR beta chain with its context. It lacks a known antigen. No much larger clonotype is one base removed from it; base qualities were not supplied. The 39 donors, aged roughly 6 to 95 years, were systemically healthy Caucasian individuals from Russia. Each donor gave 8.5 to 10 milliliters of peripheral blood, collected into EDTA-treated Vacutainer tubes. Ficoll-Paque density-gradient centrifugation was used to isolate PBMCs, with at least 7 million per sample. Total RNA was extracted from PBMCs with Trizol reagent, with at least 6 micrograms obtained per sample. For every donor, an aliquot of PBMCs went through flow cytometry to measure the percentages of naive CD45RAhigh/CD27high T cells. This sample was included in a study of blood T cells in healthy people across ages (dated by TCRdb to 2014 to 2015). With regard to the full study: In model experiments, template switching captured roughly one uniquely barcoded TCR beta cDNA molecule for every two T cells. To track age-related changes in TCR beta repertoire diversity, the study relied on deep sequencing normalized with unique cDNA molecular identifiers. Donors were grouped into four age groups: young (average roughly 16 years), middle-aged (under 40), aged (about 60) and long-lived (about 90). Using the same blood draw, the study looked at two additional independent replicas of 1 million unique cDNA reads for two donors, one aged 18 to 30 and the other aged 80 or older. To avoid experimental bias, donors of different ages were randomly spread across the sequencing lanes.

Here V drops 6 bases and J drops 3 bases, and the junction holds 10 bases not matched to any gene. From the cysteine through the phenylalanine, the CDR3 covers 17 amino acids. Just CDR3 DNA is preserved here, 51 bases in frame from base 1. CDR1 and CDR2 (MNHNS, SASEGT) derive from the germline V gene. Preparation of the library involved 5' RACE. The sequencer was an Illumina HiSeq 2500. A second PCR of about 6 to 11 cycles was run with a J-beta primer mix and a sample-barcoded 5' primer. A unique molecular identifier was introduced onto each TCR beta cDNA molecule by a template-switch 5' adaptor carrying 12 random nucleotides. Each sample yielded at least 3 million CDR3-containing paired-end reads. All of the RNA was converted into first-strand cDNA using the Mint cDNA synthesis kit, with a TRBC-specific oligonucleotide serving as the primer. Following uracil-DNA glycosylase treatment, a first 18-cycle PCR with universal primers M1SS and BC2_uni_R was performed on all cDNA. Processing in the source paper ran as follows. Each sample was normalized by randomly selecting 1 million high-quality reads, each carrying a distinct molecular identifier. Reads sharing molecular identifiers were discarded rather than binned into consensus sequences. CDR3 identification, clonotype clustering and error correction used MiTCR with a Q25 quality threshold and the strictest error-elimination algorithm. A nonparametric unseen species model using Euler transformation provided a lower-bound estimate of total TCR beta diversity. In-frame beta chains were kept once TCRdb had trimmed the public reads at Q25 with fastp and called clones with MiXCR. CDR3 protein duplicates are merged, each entry listing the most common genes and DNA. The V and J calls come from TCRdb's annotation, not from the publication. Present in this sample are 1.5 million to 2 million distinct CDR3 sequences, 49% of which were seen just once. 2.1% of the sample belongs to the ten largest clones.

The paper as a whole reports these results and caveats: Because the CMV infection status of the donors was unknown, age-related changes in expanded clonotypes may potentially have been confounded. Compared with the aged group, the long-lived group had more naive CD4+ T cells, fewer expanded clones and increased TCR diversity, a pattern suggesting age selection. Total diversity estimates from one million sequenced T cells were considered lower bounds and underestimates. As age increased, observed TCR beta diversity per million T cells dropped in a roughly linear way, and a significant reduction was already evident by age about 36. Bulk unsorted PBMC profiling prevented conclusive comparison of naive and antigen-experienced compartments. Observed TCR beta diversity correlated strongly with the percentage of naive T cells measured by flow cytometry.

The sequence was collected from a woman between 40 and 55 years old in good health. The sequence joins TRBV6-1 to TRBJ2-3; the central 12 bases match TRBD1. Sequencing was done on a sample of blood. The CDR3 loop reads CASSRPGTGGRTDTQYF. The DNA sequence is as follows: TGTGCCAGCAGCCGGCCCGGGACAGGGGGCCGTACAGATACGCAGTATTTT.